This TCR beta chain was identified during a study of read filtering for tumor transcriptome and immune sequencing. Study-wide results and caveats: RNA-seq captured clonotypes less deeply and reliably than IR-seq. About 80% of IR-seq clonotypes had a single read, yet these held 3.5% to 4.5% of reads.

The V gene's germline CDR1 is MNHEY and CDR2 SVGAGI. With V trimmed by 6 bases and J by 1 base, 7 bases remained unmatched. CDR3 length: 16 residues. Sampling of bone marrow took place during active disease in every patient. Ten or more counts support this clonotype. The antigen remains unidentified. Molecular barcoded adaptors covering alpha/delta and beta/gamma chains were used on roughly 400 ng RNA. MiXCR, applied by TCRdb to the reads, yields one record per CDR3 protein. The table has around 30,000 distinct CDR3 sequences, about a fifth seen once; the top ten hold roughly 17%. The receptor's source is a donor aged 40 or over with multiple myeloma. The sample was a population of CD138-negative cells sorted from bone marrow. This sequence joins TRBV6-5 and TRBJ2-1; 9 bases map to TRBD2. The CDR3 loop reads CASRFLAGNSYNEQFF. The DNA for the CDR3 is TGTGCCAGCAGATTTCTAGCGGGGAATTCCTACAATGAGCAGTTCTTC.